This TCR beta chain is drawn from a study of CD8+ T cells in alopecia areata. Reverse transcribed after extraction, RNA yielded cDNA as the sequencing template. The method was immunoSEQ multiplex PCR; TCRdb's version includes in-frame clones alone and lacks a portion of them. The table has around 200,000 clones, 63% seen once; the top ten hold around 1.6%. Both peripheral blood and punch biopsies of lesional scalp skin were obtained from patients who had alopecia areata. The CDR3 is 12 residues long. J lost 5 bases, V lost 6 bases, and 4 bases had no gene match. The V gene's germline CDR1 is SQVTM and CDR2 ANQGSEA.

Here the sequenced sample was CD4+ T cells sorted from blood, taken at week 0. The chain uses TRBV29-1 and TRBJ1-1; 9 bases map to TRBD1. The clonotype comes from a human donor with alopecia areata. CDR3 loop: CSVGQGKTEAFF. The CDR3 bases are TGCAGCGTGGGACAGGGAAAAACTGAAGCTTTCTTT.